This TCR beta chain was captured by sequencing in a study of blood T cell repertoires in COVID-19. Study at large: Samples representing acute and convalescent COVID-19 were sourced from the United States, Italy and Spain. PBMCs, B-cell-depleted T cells, or T cells were the source of the cDNA or gDNA that made up the material.

In the authors' workflow: Amplification of reference gene primers was used by the study to estimate nucleated cell counts. The protocol was immunoSEQ multiplex PCR, while the TCRdb copy is restricted to in-frame clones and leaves out a portion. The V and J calls and the clone size are those of that table, but D and trimming were determined from the DNA. Of tens of thousands of clones in the sample, about 92% were seen once. CDR3 length: 13 residues. The junction had 3 bases not matched to a gene; V was cut back by 5 bases and J by 4 bases. The clonotype was recovered from a woman in her fifties or sixties with active COVID-19. Sequencing input: peripheral blood. The chain combines TRBV12-3 or TRBV12-4 with TRBJ2-7, with TRBD1 matching over 9 bases. The CDR3 bases are TGTGCCAGCAGTACCGGGACAGGGTACGAGCAGTACTTC. Amino acids: CASSTGTGYEQYF.